One sample yielded the 12 T cell receptor beta chains listed below, sequenced in a study of identical twins. TCRdb processed the 5' RACE reads anew with MiXCR; each CDR3 protein has one entry. The sample holds hundreds of thousands of distinct CDR3 sequences, under 25% seen once. This sample also belongs to another study, concerning yellow fever vaccine responses in identical twins.

The sample was CD4+ T cells sorted from blood. The receptors originated from a woman aged 18-35 years in good health.

The V call is TRBV7-8, the J call TRBJ2-7; D uncertain. V was clipped by 1 base and J by 5 bases, with 12 bases between them. From germline, CDR1 is SGHVS and CDR2 FQNEAQ. There are 14 residues in the CDR3. The CDR3 reads CASSLESVRNEQYV. Written as DNA, the CDR3 is TGTGCCAGCAGCTTAGAGTCGGTAAGGAACGAGCAGTACGTC.

This chain links TRBV20-1 with TRBJ1-2; D is unresolved. CDR1 is DFQATT and CDR2 is SNEGSKA in the germline V gene (reference sequence). Trimming removed 5 bases at V and 2 bases at J, with 9 bases between. There are 12 residues in the CDR3. CDR3 amino acids: CSAPTANYGYTF. The DNA for the CDR3 is TGCAGTGCTCCAACGGCGAACTATGGCTACACCTTC.

The CDR3 nucleotides are TGCAGCGTTGAGTCTCTAGTTCCTCCGGGTCGTTTGGATGAGCAGTTCTTC. Its protein is CSVESLVPPGRLDEQFF. The chain joins TRBV29-1 to TRBJ2-1; D gene uncertain. The CDR3 runs 17 residues. The germline gives CDR1 SQVTM, CDR2 ANQGSEA. V was shortened by 3 bases and J by 8 bases, with 26 bases between the two germline ends.

This clonotype has just a few counts. The V and J genes are TRBV7-2 and TRBJ1-3; TRBD1 matches 7 bases. The length of the CDR3 is 15 residues. V dropped 5 bases and J dropped 2; count of bases not matched to a gene: 6. CDR1 and CDR2 from the germline V gene are SGHTA and FQGNSA. The CDR3 DNA reads as TGTGCCAGCAGCCATATTACAGGGGCTGGAAACACCATATATTTT. This sequence encodes CASSHITGAGNTIYF.

This clonotype occurred a few times. J is TRBJ2-1 and V is TRBV7-2, with D hard to call. Trimming took 5 bases from V and 6 from J, leaving 11 bases between them. The CDR3 runs to 13 residues. The V gene's germline CDR1 is SGHTA and CDR2 FQGNSA. Written as DNA, the CDR3 is TGTGCCAGCAGCACGAAGGCCGGCAATGAGCAGTTCTTC. Residues: CASSTKAGNEQFF.

The rearrangement joins TRBV7-9 to TRBJ2-3; the match to TRBD2 covers 12 bases. CDR3 length: 16 residues. J gave up 2 bases and V 5 bases, and 5 bases lay outside the gene matches. The germline CDR1 and CDR2 sequences are SEHNR and FQNEAQ (reference sequence). The CDR3 reads CASSIRTSGITDTQYF. CDR3 DNA sequence: TGTGCCAGCAGCATTCGGACTAGCGGGATCACAGATACGCAGTATTTT.

This clonotype appeared a few times. This chain joins TRBV24-1 and TRBJ2-1, with D perhaps matching TRBD2 (5 bases). This CDR3 contains 13 residues. Per germline, CDR1 KGHDR and CDR2 SFDVKD. Trimming cost V 12 bases and J 1 base, with 12 bases left between them. The CDR3 spells CASQRGSYNEQFF. The DNA for the CDR3 is TGTGCCTCACAGCGAGGGTCCTACAATGAGCAGTTCTTC.

This clonotype was seen a few times. This sequence joins TRBV2 and TRBJ2-2, with D unresolved. The V gene lost 0 bases and the J gene lost 4 bases, with 3 bases spanning the gap. The germline V gene has CDR1 SNHLY and CDR2 FYNNEI. The CDR3 totals 13 residues. The CDR3: CASSEAITGELFF. DNA of the CDR3: TGTGCCAGCAGTGAAGCCATCACCGGGGAGCTGTTTTTT.

This clonotype showed up just a few times. The chain links TRBV9 to TRBJ1-2; 10 bases are a match to TRBD1. Germline loops: CDR1 SGDLS, CDR2 YYNGEE. J was trimmed by 4 bases and V by 4 bases; bases with no gene match: 10. The CDR3 totals 16 residues. The CDR3 sequence is CASSPGQGLTSYGYTF. The CDR3 DNA reads TGTGCCAGCAGCCCGGGACAGGGGTTAACAAGCTATGGCTACACCTTC.

This clonotype has just a few counts. The genes are TRBV20-1 and TRBJ1-2; TRBD1 matches 8 bases. The V segment lost 6 bases and the J segment 2 bases; nucleotides outside the gene matches: 14. CDR3 size: 16 residues. Germline CDR1 and CDR2: DFQATT and SNEGSKA (reference sequence). CDR3 bases: TGCAGTGCAAAAGCAGGGGGCAGGGCGCCCAACTATGGCTACACCTTC. Residues: CSAKAGGRAPNYGYTF.

This clonotype was counted a single time. The chain has TRBV15 and TRBJ2-5; TRBD2 might be the D (6 bases). CDR3 size: 21 residues. V lost 3 bases and J lost 5, with 34 bases in between. Looked up from germline, CDR1 is LNHNV and CDR2 is YYDKDF (reference sequence). CDR3 sequence: CATSRVRMRTGGTQKQETQYF. CDR3 coding DNA: TGTGCCACCAGCAGGGTTCGGATGAGAACGGGCGGGACTCAAAAGCAGGAGACCCAGTACTTC.

CDR3 sequence: CASRAPGQGEGGYTF. The CDR3 nucleotides are TGCGCCAGCAGGGCACCGGGACAGGGGGAAGGAGGCTACACCTTC. This chain joins TRBV5-1 and TRBJ1-2, with 11 bases fitting TRBD1. The junction had 11 bases not matched to a gene; V was cut back by 5 bases and J by 8 bases. The CDR3 contains 15 residues. Germline-derived CDR1 and CDR2 are SGHRS and YFSETQ.